Listed below are T cell receptor beta chains from one sample, sequenced in a study of cytotoxic CD8 clonotypes in ibrutinib-treated CLL. The method was immunoSEQ multiplex PCR; TCRdb's version includes in-frame clones alone and lacks a portion of them. The data contain approximately 30,000 clones, around 52% of them seen just once; the ten biggest clones take up approximately 5.4%. This material consisted of PBMCs, taken before ibrutinib treatment. The receptors shown here come from a human donor with chronic lymphocytic leukemia. Each CDR3 is given without its conserved first and last residue. D genes are given only for firm matches. Size values are once, few and many counts, or a class for expanded clones, and some rows have none.

cdr3_aa d_call j_call v_call clone_size
AISEGWTGNYGYT TRBD1 TRBJ1-2 TRBV10-3 .
SVELGTRPGELF . TRBJ2-2 TRBV29-1 .
ASSVWGSSTAF . TRBJ1-1 TRBV9 .
ASSSYLAHTGELF . TRBJ2-2 TRBV11-2 .
ASSFVIPPDTQY . TRBJ2-3 TRBV5-1 .
ASSIGSFETQY . TRBJ2-5 TRBV19 .
ASSPSWAIGTAPNYGYT TRBD1 TRBJ1-2 TRBV7-9 .
ASSYLQDGGSTQY TRBD2 TRBJ2-3 TRBV6-5 .
ASSTGTGTEKLF TRBD1 TRBJ1-4 TRBV7-2 .
ASSSQGYEQY . TRBJ2-7 TRBV7-9 .
ASSPRRPTGDYGYT . TRBJ1-2 TRBV7-9 .
ATSPGQYNYGYT . TRBJ1-2 TRBV5-1 .
ASSVLGAGAF . TRBJ1-1 TRBV6-1 .
ASNDGGFGTDTQY . TRBJ2-3 TRBV6-5 few
ASSLWDPYEQY . TRBJ2-7 TRBV5-1 few
ASSLAVGQASYGYT . TRBJ1-2 TRBV7-9 .
ASSLRGAGTGELF . TRBJ2-2 TRBV7-3 .
ASSLTGVDEKLF TRBD1 TRBJ1-4 TRBV6-5 medium-sized
ASSSTWVSANTGELF . TRBJ2-2 TRBV11-1 .
ASRVLAGELF . TRBJ2-2 TRBV28 .
ASSGASGGSDTQY TRBD2 TRBJ2-3 TRBV6-5 .
ASSDWGLQDYGYT . TRBJ1-2 TRBV2 few
ASSLDPQGWNEQF . TRBJ2-1 TRBV27 .
AIRVTGNGDTEAF . TRBJ1-1 TRBV10-3 .
ASSIDPRGLWGEQF TRBD1 TRBJ2-1 TRBV19 .
ASSKTEDYGYT . TRBJ1-2 TRBV4-3 .
ASSSNPGLAGLYEQY TRBD2 TRBJ2-7 TRBV19 .
ATRRPGPLMNEQY . TRBJ2-7 TRBV6-1 .
ASSLAVSGRVRIADTQY TRBD2 TRBJ2-3 TRBV5-4 .
SVEGFGSSYNEQF . TRBJ2-1 TRBV29-1 .
ASSEASANYGYT . TRBJ1-2 TRBV6-1 few
ASTPGDSSYEQY . TRBJ2-7 TRBV6-1 .
ASSEAGRGWYGYT . TRBJ1-2 TRBV25-1 .
ASSFARSTDTQY . TRBJ2-3 TRBV27 few
ASSIVARTNYGYT . TRBJ1-2 TRBV19 .
ASSDVDVY . TRBJ2-7 TRBV6-4 .
SVAEGATYGYT TRBD1 TRBJ1-2 TRBV29-1 .
ASSVGTGDGNIQY TRBD1 TRBJ2-4 TRBV9 .
ASTSWGNTEAF . TRBJ1-1 TRBV5-6 few
ASSLRLAGSYNEQF TRBD2 TRBJ2-1 TRBV7-9 .